This TCR beta chain was captured by sequencing in a study of blood T cell repertoires in COVID-19. Study summary: Collection of acute and convalescent COVID-19 samples took place in the United States, Italy and Spain. PBMCs, B-cell-depleted T cells, or T cells were the source of the cDNA or gDNA that made up the material.

In the original analysis: Amplification of reference gene primers provided the estimated nucleated cell counts. Assay: immunoSEQ multiplex PCR; the TCRdb copy retains only in-frame clones and omits some. That table is the source of V, J and clone size, and D and trimming were worked out from the DNA. The table includes 310,000 or so clones, around 90% detected once. Germline lookup yields CDR1 KGHSH and CDR2 LQKENI. This CDR3 region has 14 residues. Between the trimmed V and J ends, which lost 6 bases and 3 bases, there was a span of 15 bases. The clonotype comes from a woman aged 45-65 years who had recovered from COVID-19. The specimen was peripheral blood. The chain carries TRBV18 and TRBJ2-7, with a tentative D call TRBD2 (6 bases). For the CDR3, the DNA is TGTGCCAGCTCTTCGGGGGACTGGCGCTACGAGCAGTACTTC. Its translation is CASSSGDWRYEQYF.